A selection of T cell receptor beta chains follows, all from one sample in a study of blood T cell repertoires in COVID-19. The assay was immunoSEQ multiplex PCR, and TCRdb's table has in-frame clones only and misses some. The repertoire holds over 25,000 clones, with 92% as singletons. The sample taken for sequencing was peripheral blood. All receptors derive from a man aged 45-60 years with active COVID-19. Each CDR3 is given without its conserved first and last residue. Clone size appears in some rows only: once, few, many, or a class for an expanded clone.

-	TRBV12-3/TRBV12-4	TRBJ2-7	ASSFGYEQY
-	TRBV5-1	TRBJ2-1	ASSLYPGQGSYNEQF
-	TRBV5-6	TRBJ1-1	ASSLDSEAF
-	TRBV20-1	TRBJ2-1	SARDEEAPV
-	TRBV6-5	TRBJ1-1	ASTTTGETSGAF
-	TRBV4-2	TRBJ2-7	ASSQDASGGYEQY
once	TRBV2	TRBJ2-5	ASTQEETQY
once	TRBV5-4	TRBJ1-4	ASSLPEGELF
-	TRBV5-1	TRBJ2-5	ASSPGAGAEETQY
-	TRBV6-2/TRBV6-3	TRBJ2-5	ASSYDFEETQY
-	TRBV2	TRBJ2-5	ASRWYGGNSETQY
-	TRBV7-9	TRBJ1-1	ASSLSGRPGGDTEAF
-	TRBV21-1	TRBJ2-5	ASSKWDRGQETQY
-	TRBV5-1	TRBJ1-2	ASSLVGRGRGYT
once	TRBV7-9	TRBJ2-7	ASSSTSGASYEQY
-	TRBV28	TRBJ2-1	ASSFELAGQF
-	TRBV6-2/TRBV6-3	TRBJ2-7	ASSYHGLVKPLEQY
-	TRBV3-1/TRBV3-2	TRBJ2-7	ASRPVGANPYEQY
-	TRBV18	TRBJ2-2	ASSPPTLAGLFGELF
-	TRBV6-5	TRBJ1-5	ASKPVGTPNQPQH